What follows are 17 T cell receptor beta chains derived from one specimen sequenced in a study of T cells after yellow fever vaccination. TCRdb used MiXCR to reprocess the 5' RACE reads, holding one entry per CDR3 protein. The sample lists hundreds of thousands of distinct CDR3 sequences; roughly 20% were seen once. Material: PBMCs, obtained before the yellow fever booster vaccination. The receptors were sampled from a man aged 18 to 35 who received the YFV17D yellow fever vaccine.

CDR3 bases: TGTGCCAGCCGATTCCCAGGGAGCGGCTACACCTTC. Protein product: CASRFPGSGYTF. The chain recombines TRBV6-5 with TRBJ1-2; perhaps TRBD1 as D (5 bases). Trimming stripped 8 bases from V and 8 bases from J, with 15 bases between. The germline V gene has CDR1 MNHEY and CDR2 SVGAGI. The CDR3 length is 12 residues.

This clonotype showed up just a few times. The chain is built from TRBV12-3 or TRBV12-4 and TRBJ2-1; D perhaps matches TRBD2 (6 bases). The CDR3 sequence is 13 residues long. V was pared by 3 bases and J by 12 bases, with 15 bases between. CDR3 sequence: CASSFGTGLVQFF. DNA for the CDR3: TGTGCCAGCAGTTTTGGGACTGGACTTGTGCAGTTCTTC.

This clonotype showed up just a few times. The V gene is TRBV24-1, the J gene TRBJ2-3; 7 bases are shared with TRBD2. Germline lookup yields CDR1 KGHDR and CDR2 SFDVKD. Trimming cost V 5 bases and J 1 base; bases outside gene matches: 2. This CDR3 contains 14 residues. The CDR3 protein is CATSVAGGTDTQYF. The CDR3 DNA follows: TGTGCCACCAGTGTTGCGGGGGGCACAGATACGCAGTATTTT.

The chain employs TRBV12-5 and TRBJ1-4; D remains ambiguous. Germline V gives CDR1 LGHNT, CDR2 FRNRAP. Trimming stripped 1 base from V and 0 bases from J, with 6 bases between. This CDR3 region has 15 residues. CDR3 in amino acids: CASGLAETTNEKLFF. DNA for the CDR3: TGTGCTAGTGGTTTGGCAGAGACAACTAATGAAAAACTGTTTTTT.

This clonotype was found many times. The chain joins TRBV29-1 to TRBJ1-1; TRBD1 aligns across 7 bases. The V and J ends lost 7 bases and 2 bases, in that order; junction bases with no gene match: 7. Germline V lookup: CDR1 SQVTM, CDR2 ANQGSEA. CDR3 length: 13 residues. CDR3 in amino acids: CSAVGQQNTEAFF. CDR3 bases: TGCAGCGCCGTGGGACAGCAAAACACTGAAGCTTTCTTT.

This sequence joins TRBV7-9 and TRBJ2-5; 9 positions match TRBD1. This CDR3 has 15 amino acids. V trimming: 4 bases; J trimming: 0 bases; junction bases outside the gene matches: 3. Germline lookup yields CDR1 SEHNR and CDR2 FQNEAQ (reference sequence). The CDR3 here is CASSSGQGYQETQYF. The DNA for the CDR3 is TGTGCCAGCAGCTCAGGACAGGGGTACCAAGAGACCCAGTACTTC.

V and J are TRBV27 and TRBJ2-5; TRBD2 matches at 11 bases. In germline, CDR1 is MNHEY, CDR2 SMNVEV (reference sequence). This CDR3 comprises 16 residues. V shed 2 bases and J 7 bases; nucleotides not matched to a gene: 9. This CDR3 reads CASSLGGLAGGRTQYF. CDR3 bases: TGTGCCAGCAGTTTAGGGGGGCTAGCGGGGGGACGGACCCAGTACTTC.

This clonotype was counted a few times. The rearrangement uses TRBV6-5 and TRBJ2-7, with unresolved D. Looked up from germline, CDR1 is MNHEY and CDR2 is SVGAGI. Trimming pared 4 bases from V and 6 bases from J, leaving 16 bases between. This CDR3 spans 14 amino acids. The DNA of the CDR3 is TGTGCCAGCAGTTCCAAACGATGGGGTTCCGAGCAGTACGTC. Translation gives CASSSKRWGSEQYV.

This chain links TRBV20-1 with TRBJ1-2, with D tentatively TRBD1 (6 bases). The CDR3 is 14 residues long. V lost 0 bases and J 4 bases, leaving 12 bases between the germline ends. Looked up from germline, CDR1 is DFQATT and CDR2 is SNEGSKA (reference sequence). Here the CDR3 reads CSARDLQGIYGYTF. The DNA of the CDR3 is TGCAGTGCTAGAGATTTACAGGGAATCTATGGCTACACCTTC.

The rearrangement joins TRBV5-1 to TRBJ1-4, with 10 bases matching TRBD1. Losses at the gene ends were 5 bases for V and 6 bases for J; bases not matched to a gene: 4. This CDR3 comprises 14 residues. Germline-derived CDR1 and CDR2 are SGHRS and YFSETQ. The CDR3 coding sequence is TGCGCCAGCAGGCCTGGACAGGGGGATGAAAAACTGTTTTTT. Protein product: CASRPGQGDEKLFF.

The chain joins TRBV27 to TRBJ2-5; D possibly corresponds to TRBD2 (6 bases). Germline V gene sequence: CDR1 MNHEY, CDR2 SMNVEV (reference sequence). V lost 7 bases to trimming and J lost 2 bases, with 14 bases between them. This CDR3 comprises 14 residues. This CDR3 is CASKTIAVQETQYF. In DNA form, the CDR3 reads TGTGCCAGCAAAACAATAGCGGTACAAGAGACCCAGTACTTC.

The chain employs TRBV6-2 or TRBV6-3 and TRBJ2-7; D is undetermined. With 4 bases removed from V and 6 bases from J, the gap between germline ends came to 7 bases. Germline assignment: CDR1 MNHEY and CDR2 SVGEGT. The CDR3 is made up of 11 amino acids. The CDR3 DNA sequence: TGTGCCAGCAGTTTCGGGCCCGAGCAGTACGTC. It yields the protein CASSFGPEQYV.

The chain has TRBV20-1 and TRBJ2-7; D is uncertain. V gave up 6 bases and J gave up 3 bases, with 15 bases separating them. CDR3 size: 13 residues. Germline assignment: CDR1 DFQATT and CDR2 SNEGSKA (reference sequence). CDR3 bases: TGCAGTGCCAACCGGCTAGGGAACTACGAGCAGTACGTC. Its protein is CSANRLGNYEQYV.

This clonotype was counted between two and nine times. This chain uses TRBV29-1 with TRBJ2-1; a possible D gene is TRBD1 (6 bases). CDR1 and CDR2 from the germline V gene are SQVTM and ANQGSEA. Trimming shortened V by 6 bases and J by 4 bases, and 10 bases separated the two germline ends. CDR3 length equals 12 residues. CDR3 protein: CSVQQGYNEQFF. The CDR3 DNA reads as TGCAGCGTCCAACAGGGATACAATGAGCAGTTCTTC.

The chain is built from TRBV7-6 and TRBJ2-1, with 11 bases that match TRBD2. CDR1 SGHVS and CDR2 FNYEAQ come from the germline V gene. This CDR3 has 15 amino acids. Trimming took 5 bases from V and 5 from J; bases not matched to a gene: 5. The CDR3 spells CASSLSGGEDNEQFF. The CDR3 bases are TGTGCCAGCAGCCTTAGCGGGGGGGAAGACAATGAGCAGTTCTTC.

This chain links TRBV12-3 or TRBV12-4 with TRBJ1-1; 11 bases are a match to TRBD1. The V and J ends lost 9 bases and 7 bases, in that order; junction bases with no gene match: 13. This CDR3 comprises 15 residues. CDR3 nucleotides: TGTGCCAGTGCTCCGGACAGGGGGCAGTCCAATGAAGCTTTCTTT. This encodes CASAPDRGQSNEAFF.

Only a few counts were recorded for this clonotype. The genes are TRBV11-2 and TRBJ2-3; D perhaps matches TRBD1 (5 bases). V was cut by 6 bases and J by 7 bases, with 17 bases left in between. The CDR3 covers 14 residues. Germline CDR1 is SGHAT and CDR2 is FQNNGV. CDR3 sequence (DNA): TGTGCCAGCAGTCCACAGGTCCCACCTAATACGCAGTATTTT. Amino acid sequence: CASSPQVPPNTQYF.